This T cell receptor (beta chain) comes out of a study of blood T cells in healthy people across ages. For the second PCR, which ran for roughly 7 to 11 cycles, a sample-barcoded 5' primer and a J-beta primer mix were used. TCRdb reprocessed the 5' RACE reads via MiXCR and lists one record per CDR3 protein. The profile shows around 1,500,000 distinct CDR3 sequences, roughly 28% of them singletons. Looked up from germline, CDR1 is SGHTA and CDR2 is FQGTGA. Trimming at V came to 3 bases and at J to 3 bases, leaving 10 bases not matched to a gene. The length of the CDR3 is 17 residues. This sequence originates from a woman younger than 45 in good health. The chain has TRBV7-3 and TRBJ2-3, with TRBD1 matching 9 bases. The sequenced material came from blood. The CDR3 DNA sequence: TGTGCCAGCAGCTTGGGGACCGGGACAGGGAGGACAGATACGCAGTATTTT. This translates into CASSLGTGTGRTDTQYF.